This T cell receptor beta chain was sequenced during a study of T cell repertoires in cytomegalovirus infection. TCRdb reprocessed the reads with MiXCR, giving one entry per CDR3 protein. The repertoire has about half a million distinct CDR3 sequences, 33% of them found once; the top ten carry 15% to 20%. The CDR3 has 13 residues. V lost 5 bases and J lost 15, with 17 bases in between. The germline V gene has CDR1 MNHEY and CDR2 SMNVEV (reference sequence). As for this clonotype: The antigen remains undetermined.

The TCR originated in a human donor in good health (CMV status not recorded). Some clones in this sample may be carry-over from other donors' samples. The source material was cultured PBMCs, sampled from culture after CMV antigen stimulation. The rearrangement uses TRBV27 and TRBJ1-6; D call uncertain. The CDR3 loop is CASSDQIGSRLHF. The CDR3 DNA reads as TGTGCCAGCAGTGATCAAATAGGTTCGCGCCTCCACTTT.